The 28 T cell receptor beta chains below were found in one sample sequenced in a study of blood T cell repertoires in COVID-19. This table comes from immunoSEQ multiplex PCR, and its TCRdb copy is limited to in-frame clones, with some not included. The sample carries about 220,000 clones, roughly 84% recorded once. The specimen was peripheral blood. The receptors were gathered from a woman of 80 years or more with acute or convalescent COVID-19.

This clone was seen only a few times. The V gene is TRBV2, the J gene TRBJ2-2, with 10 bases fitting TRBD1. CDR1 is SNHLY, CDR2 FYNNEI, per germline. The CDR3 has 16 residues. The trim removed 5 bases at V and 4 bases at J, leaving 7 bases unmatched. CDR3 residues: CASSFDRGLSTGELFF. The CDR3 bases are TGTGCCAGCAGTTTCGACAGGGGGCTTAGCACCGGGGAGCTGTTTTTT. The entire variable domain, with the rest obtained from reference TRBV2 and TRBJ2-2, is as follows: EPEVTQTPSHQVTQMGQEVILRCVPISNHLYFYWYRQILGQKVEFLVSFYNNEISEKSEIFDDQFSVERPDGSNFTLKIRSTKLEDSAMYFCASSFDRGLSTGELFFGEGSRLTVL.

This clone was detected a few times. V usage is TRBV29-1 and J usage is TRBJ1-1; a weak D match, TRBD1 (5 bases). Deletions cut 4 bases from V and 5 bases from J, with 17 bases between. Germline values: CDR1 SQVTM, CDR2 ANQGSEA. The CDR3 has 14 amino acids. The CDR3 sequence: CSVVLGPSETEAFF. DNA for the CDR3: TGCAGCGTTGTTTTGGGGCCCTCGGAGACTGAAGCTTTCTTT.

This clone was seen just once. V gene TRBV12-3 or TRBV12-4 combines with J gene TRBJ1-1; D gene ambiguous. The CDR3 length is 13 residues. The V end lost 5 bases, the J end lost 2 bases, and 9 bases lay between the germline ends. Written as DNA, the CDR3 is TGTGCCAGCAGTCCGGTTCTTAACACTGAAGCTTTCTTT. Residues: CASSPVLNTEAFF.

The J gene is TRBJ2-6, the V gene TRBV29-1; the D is unclear. The germline V and J ends were trimmed by 2 bases and 0 bases, with 8 bases remaining between them. The germline V gene encodes CDR1 SQVTM and CDR2 ANQGSEA. The CDR3 sequence is 15 residues long. The CDR3 DNA follows: TGCAGCGTTGAATCGCCGGGCTCTGGGGCCAACGTCCTGACTTTC. Translation: CSVESPGSGANVLTF.

The rearrangement joins TRBV29-1 to TRBJ1-3, with 8 bases matching TRBD1. Losses at the gene ends were 4 bases for V and 9 bases for J; bases not matched to a gene: 8. This CDR3 comprises 13 residues. Germline-derived CDR1 and CDR2 are SQVTM and ANQGSEA. CDR3 bases: TGCAGCGTTGGAAGGGACAGGAGGAGCACCATATATTTT. It encodes CSVGRDRRSTIYF.

Comment on this clone: The junction shows a germline mismatch at one end, possibly a read error. The gene calls are TRBV9 and TRBJ2-7; D is unresolved. The CDR3 has 13 amino acids. The V gene's germline CDR1 is SGDLS and CDR2 YYNGEE. The CDR3 DNA follows: TGTGCCAGCAGCGTCGACGGATACTACGAGCAGCACTTC. As protein: CASSVDGYYEQHF.

The chain uses TRBV5-6 and TRBJ2-5, with 8 bases aligning to TRBD1. V shed 2 bases and J 2 bases; nucleotides not matched to a gene: 5. The CDR3 has 15 amino acids. CDR1 SGHDT and CDR2 YYEEEE come from the germline V gene. This chain's CDR3 is CASSFDRGSQETQYF. DNA for the CDR3: TGTGCCAGCAGCTTTGACAGGGGTAGTCAAGAGACCCAGTACTTC.

The chain has TRBV14 and TRBJ1-3; no definite D call. Trimming took 4 bases from V and 0 from J, leaving 7 bases between them. CDR3 length equals 14 residues. CDR1 is SGHDN and CDR2 is FVKESK in the germline V gene. The CDR3 DNA sequence: TGTGCCAGCAGCCGCGTCTTCTCTGGAAACACCATATATTTT. It is translated as CASSRVFSGNTIYF.

The chain couples TRBV19 to TRBJ1-5; D remains ambiguous. The V and J ends lost 8 bases and 0 bases respectively, with 11 bases between them. Germline V gene data show CDR1 as LNHDA and CDR2 as SQIVND (reference sequence). The CDR3 runs to 14 residues. The CDR3 DNA follows: TGTGCCAGTCTCGCAACAAATAGCAATCAGCCCCAGCATTTT. This encodes CASLATNSNQPQHF.

The chain carries TRBV6-1 and TRBJ2-3, with 8 bases matching TRBD2. J gave up 6 bases and V 2 bases, and 10 bases lay outside the gene matches. Germline-derived CDR1 and CDR2 are MNHNS and SASEGT. This CDR3 region has 16 residues. The CDR3 DNA reads TGTGCCAGCAGTGAAACCATTAGCGGGGAAGGGGATACGCAGTATTTT. It yields the protein CASSETISGEGDTQYF.

This clone has only one observation. The chain is built from TRBV11-2 and TRBJ2-1, with 9 bases matching TRBD2. The CDR3 is made up of 18 amino acids. Trimming removed 1 base from V and 1 base from J; junction bases left unmatched: 8. Germline CDR1 reads SGHAT; CDR2 reads FQNNGV. CDR3 residues: CASSLGSGGGVSYNEQFF. In nucleotides, the CDR3 is TGTGCCAGCAGCTTAGGATCGGGCGGGGGGGTTTCCTACAATGAGCAGTTCTTC. The entire variable domain, with the rest obtained from reference TRBV11-2 and TRBJ2-1, is as follows: EAGVAQSPRYKIIEKRQSVAFWCNPISGHATLYWYQQILGQGPKLLIQFQNNGVVDDSQLPKDRFSAERLKGVDSTLKIQPAKLEDSAVYLCASSLGSGGGVSYNEQFFGPGTRLTVL.

The J gene is TRBJ1-4, the V gene TRBV4-3; a weak D match, TRBD1 (5 bases). V lost 2 bases and J 0 bases, leaving 7 bases between the germline ends. The CDR3 is 15 amino acids. From germline, CDR1 is LGHNA and CDR2 YSLEER. CDR3 amino acids: CASSQLTATNEKLFF. In DNA form, the CDR3 reads TGCGCCAGCAGCCAACTGACAGCAACTAATGAAAAACTGTTTTTT.

The chain links TRBV9 to TRBJ1-1, with 9 bases that match TRBD1. Per germline, CDR1 SGDLS and CDR2 YYNGEE. This CDR3 comprises 17 residues. Trimming cost V 0 bases and J 4 bases; bases outside gene matches: 10. The CDR3 protein is CASSVGVTGGYGTEAFF. The CDR3, as DNA: TGTGCCAGCAGCGTAGGGGTCACAGGGGGCTATGGCACTGAAGCTTTCTTT.

The table lists this clone with a few counts. The V call is TRBV11-3, the J call TRBJ1-1; TRBD1 is a possible D gene (5 bases). Germline V gives CDR1 SGHNT, CDR2 YENEEA. V was clipped by 1 base and J by 1 base, with 7 bases between them. The CDR3 is 14 residues long. CDR3 residues: CASSLGRENTEAFF. The CDR3 region has the DNA TGTGCCAGCAGCTTAGGCAGGGAGAACACTGAAGCTTTCTTT.

The chain joins TRBV2 to TRBJ2-1, with 7 bases that match TRBD2. Germline values: CDR1 SNHLY, CDR2 FYNNEI. The length of the CDR3 is 14 residues. Trimming cost V 2 bases and J 10 bases; bases outside gene matches: 8. CDR3 coding DNA: TGTGCCAGCAGTGAAACTGGTGTGGGGGGGGAGCAGTTCTTC. Its protein is CASSETGVGGEQFF.

The chain is built from TRBV2 and TRBJ1-1, with D possibly being TRBD1 (6 bases). The CDR3 has 12 amino acids. Germline assignment: CDR1 SNHLY and CDR2 FYNNEI. Trimming shortened V by 6 bases and J by 7 bases, and 12 bases separated the two germline ends. CDR3 sequence reads: CASSVRGVEAFF. The CDR3 bases are TGTGCCAGCAGCGTCAGGGGAGTTGAAGCTTTCTTT.

J is TRBJ2-4 and V is TRBV7-2; 10 nucleotides agree with TRBD2. This CDR3 is built from 14 residues. The trim removed 5 bases at V and 8 bases at J, leaving 6 bases unmatched. The V gene's germline CDR1 is SGHTA and CDR2 FQGNSA. The CDR3 DNA reads TGTGCCAGCAGCCCGGGACTAGCGTCCTACATTCAGTACTTC. The encoded protein is CASSPGLASYIQYF.

The J gene is TRBJ2-1, the V gene TRBV5-8; the D gene is possibly TRBD2 (6 bases). The CDR3 length is 16 residues. Germline lookup yields CDR1 SGHTS and CDR2 YDEGEE. The germline V and J ends were trimmed by 4 bases and 1 base, with 15 bases remaining between them. CDR3 coding DNA: TGTGCCAGCAGCCTCCTCGGAGGGGTTTCCTACAATGAGCAGTTCTTC. This sequence encodes CASSLLGGVSYNEQFF.

This chain uses TRBV6-5 with TRBJ2-7, with D tentatively TRBD1 (5 bases). The CDR3 runs 15 residues. Germline assignment: CDR1 MNHEY and CDR2 SVGAGI. The V and J ends lost 0 bases and 0 bases respectively, with 9 bases between them. The CDR3 bases are TGTGCCAGCAGTTACTCGGGGCGCAGCTCCTACGAGCAGTACTTC. Its protein product is CASSYSGRSSYEQYF.

This clone was recorded a few times. The chain employs TRBV12-5 and TRBJ2-1; 11 bases align to TRBD2. CDR1 and CDR2 (germline): LGHNT, FRNRAP. Trimming cost V 6 bases and J 4 bases; bases outside gene matches: 2. This CDR3 comprises 14 residues. The CDR3 loop is CASGIAGGYNEQFF. The CDR3 region has the DNA TGTGCTAGTGGCATAGCGGGGGGGTACAATGAGCAGTTCTTC.

Only a few counts were recorded for this clone. This chain links TRBV4-2 with TRBJ2-2, with a tentative D call TRBD2 (5 bases). The CDR3 totals 15 residues. V was cut by 1 base and J by 4 bases, with 10 bases left in between. CDR1 is LGHNA and CDR2 is YNFKEQ in the germline V gene. The CDR3 reads CASSQGGIRTGELFF. CDR3 DNA: TGTGCCAGCAGCCAAGGAGGGATCCGCACCGGGGAGCTGTTTTTT.

This clone appeared a few times. The chain carries TRBV4-2 and TRBJ2-1; 14 nucleotides match TRBD2. The CDR3 extends over 19 amino acids. Germline V gene lookup returns CDR1 LGHNA and CDR2 YNFKEQ. The trim removed 4 bases at V and 10 bases at J, leaving 18 bases unmatched. The CDR3, as DNA: TGTGCCAGCAGCCCGGGACTAGCGGGGGTCTTGGGACCGAATTCGGAGCAGTTCTTC. It encodes CASSPGLAGVLGPNSEQFF.

This sequence joins TRBV7-6 and TRBJ1-3; D remains unclear. The CDR3 extends over 16 amino acids. From germline, CDR1 is SGHVS and CDR2 FNYEAQ. The V gene lost 1 base and the J gene lost 0 bases, with 10 bases spanning the gap. The CDR3 is CASSLVSVLSGNTIYF. The CDR3 nucleotides are TGTGCCAGCAGCTTAGTATCGGTCCTCTCTGGAAACACCATATATTTT.

This chain connects TRBV5-1 to TRBJ2-7, with D uncertain. CDR3 length: 13 residues. Trimming cost V 6 bases and J 2 bases, with 12 bases left between them. The germline gives CDR1 SGHRS, CDR2 YFSETQ. The CDR3 region is CASTRLEPYEQYF. CDR3 sequence (DNA): TGCGCCAGCACCCGACTGGAACCCTACGAGCAGTACTTC.

The chain employs TRBV5-8 and TRBJ2-7, with D tentatively TRBD2 (5 bases). The CDR3 sequence is 13 residues long. Germline CDR1 is SGHTS and CDR2 is YDEGEE. V lost 2 bases and J lost 3, with 9 bases in between. CDR3 region: CASSFGRGYEQYF. CDR3 sequence (DNA): TGTGCCAGCAGCTTCGGACGGGGCTACGAGCAGTACTTC.

DNA of the CDR3: TGTGCCAGCAGCCAAGGCTTTATCAGTATTGGGCGAACTGAAGCTTTCTTT. Protein: CASSQGFISIGRTEAFF. The chain combines TRBV3-1 (or the pseudogene TRBV3-2) with TRBJ1-1; D unclear. CDR1 and CDR2 from the germline V gene are LGHDT and YNNKEL (reference sequence). Trimming removed 1 base at V and 5 bases at J, with 20 bases between. The CDR3 consists of 17 residues.

This rearrangement joins TRBV30 to TRBJ2-5; TRBD1 matches 7 bases. The CDR3 has 15 amino acids. The germline V gene encodes CDR1 GTSNPN and CDR2 SVGIG (reference sequence). J lost 5 bases, V lost 0 bases, and 9 bases had no gene match. CDR3 bases: TGTGCCTGGAGTGTAACGAGGGGGCGGCGGGAGACCCAGTACTTC. Translation: CAWSVTRGRRETQYF.

The chain recombines TRBV5-1 with TRBJ1-1; 7 bases line up with TRBD1. The germline V gene has CDR1 SGHRS and CDR2 YFSETQ. The CDR3 runs 15 residues. Trimming at V came to 3 bases and at J to 3 bases, leaving 8 bases not matched to a gene. For the CDR3, the DNA is TGCGCCAGCAGCTCTACAGGGGAAAGGGACACTGAAGCTTTCTTT. It translates to CASSSTGERDTEAFF.